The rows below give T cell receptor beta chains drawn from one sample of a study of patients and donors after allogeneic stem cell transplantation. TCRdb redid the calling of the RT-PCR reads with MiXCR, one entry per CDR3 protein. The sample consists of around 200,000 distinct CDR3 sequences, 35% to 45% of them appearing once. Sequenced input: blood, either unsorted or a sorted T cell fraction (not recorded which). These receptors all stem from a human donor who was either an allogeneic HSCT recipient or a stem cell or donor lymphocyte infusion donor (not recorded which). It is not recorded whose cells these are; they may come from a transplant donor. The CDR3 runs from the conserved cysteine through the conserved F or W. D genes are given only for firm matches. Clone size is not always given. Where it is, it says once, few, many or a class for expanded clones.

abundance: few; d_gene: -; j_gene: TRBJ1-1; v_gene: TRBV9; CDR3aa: CASSVGVGSTEAFF; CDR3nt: TGTGCCAGCAGCGTAGGAGTAGGGAGCACTGAAGCTTTCTTT
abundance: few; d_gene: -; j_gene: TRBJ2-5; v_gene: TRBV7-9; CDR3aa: CASSLVGREETQYF; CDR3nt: TGTGCCAGCAGCCTAGTGGGCAGGGAAGAGACCCAGTACTTC
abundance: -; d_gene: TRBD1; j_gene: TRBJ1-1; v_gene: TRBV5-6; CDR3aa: CASSLQGVRTEAFF; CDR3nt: TGTGCCAGCAGCTTACAGGGGGTACGGACTGAAGCTTTCTTT
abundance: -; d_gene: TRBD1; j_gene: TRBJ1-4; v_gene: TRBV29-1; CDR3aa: CSVRDRGYEKLFF; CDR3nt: TGCAGCGTCCGGGACAGGGGTTACGAAAAACTGTTTTTT
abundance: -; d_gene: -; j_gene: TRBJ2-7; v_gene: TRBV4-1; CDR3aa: CASSQEPEPLNEQYF; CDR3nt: TGCGCCAGCAGCCAAGAGCCAGAGCCCCTAAACGAGCAGTACTTC
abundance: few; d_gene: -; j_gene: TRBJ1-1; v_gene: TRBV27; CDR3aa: CASSLSGGGTEAFF; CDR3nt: TGTGCCAGCAGTTTATCGGGGGGGGGCACTGAAGCTTTCTTT
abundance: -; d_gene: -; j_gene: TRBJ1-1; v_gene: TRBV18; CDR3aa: CASSPPGGTEAFF; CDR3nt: TGTGCCAGCTCACCCCCGGGGGGGACTGAAGCTTTCTTT
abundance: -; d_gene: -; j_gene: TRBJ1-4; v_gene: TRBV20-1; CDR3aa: CSARDLRGSANEKLFF; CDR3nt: TGCAGTGCTAGAGATCTGAGGGGTTCGGCTAATGAAAAACTGTTTTTT
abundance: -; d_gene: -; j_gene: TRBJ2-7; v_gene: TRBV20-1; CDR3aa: CSARSERGAYEQYF; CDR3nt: TGCAGTGCTAGATCCGAAAGGGGGGCCTACGAGCAGTACTTC
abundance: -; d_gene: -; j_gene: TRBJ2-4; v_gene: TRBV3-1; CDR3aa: CASAKSGLAKNIQYF; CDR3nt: TGTGCCAGCGCAAAATCGGGACTAGCCAAAAACATTCAGTACTTC
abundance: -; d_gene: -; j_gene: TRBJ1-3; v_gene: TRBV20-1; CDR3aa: CSARKGLRDTIYF; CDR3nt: TGCAGTGCTAGAAAAGGCCTCCGGGACACCATATATTTT
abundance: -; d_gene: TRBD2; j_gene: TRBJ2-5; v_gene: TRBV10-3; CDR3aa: CAISGLAGEETQYF; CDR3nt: TGTGCCATCAGTGGTCTAGCGGGGGAAGAGACCCAGTACTTC
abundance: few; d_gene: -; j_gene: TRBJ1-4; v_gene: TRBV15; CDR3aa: CATSRQVNEKLFF; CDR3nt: TGTGCCACCAGCAGACAGGTTAATGAAAAACTGTTTTTT
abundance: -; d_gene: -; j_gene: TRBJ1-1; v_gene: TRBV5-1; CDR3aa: CASSRGAGSKTEAFF; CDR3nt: TGCGCCAGCAGCCGGGGCGCAGGGTCGAAAACTGAAGCTTTCTTT
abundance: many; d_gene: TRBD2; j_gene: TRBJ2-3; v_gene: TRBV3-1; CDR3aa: CASSQPGLAGPTDTQYF; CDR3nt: TGTGCCAGCAGCCAGCCGGGACTAGCGGGGCCCACAGATACGCAGTATTTT
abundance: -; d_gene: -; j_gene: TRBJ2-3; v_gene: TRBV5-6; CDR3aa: CASIHWGERTDTQYF; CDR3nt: TGTGCCAGCATCCATTGGGGGGAGCGCACAGATACGCAGTATTTT
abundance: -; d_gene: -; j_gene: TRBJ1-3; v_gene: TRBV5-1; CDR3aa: CASRDSGNTIYF; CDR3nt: TGCGCCAGCAGGGACTCTGGAAACACCATATATTTT
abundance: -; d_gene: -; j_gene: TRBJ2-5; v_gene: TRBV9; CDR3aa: CASSLGGNVGETQYF; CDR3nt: TGTGCCAGCAGCCTCGGGGGCAACGTCGGGGAGACCCAGTACTTC
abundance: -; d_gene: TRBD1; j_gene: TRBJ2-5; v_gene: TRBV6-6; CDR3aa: CASSYGQGGETQYF; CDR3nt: TGTGCCAGCAGTTACGGACAGGGGGGAGAGACCCAGTACTTC
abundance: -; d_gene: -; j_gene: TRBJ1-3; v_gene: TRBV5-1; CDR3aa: CASSSDMRSGNTIYF; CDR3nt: TGCGCCAGCAGCTCGGACATGAGATCTGGAAACACCATATATTTT
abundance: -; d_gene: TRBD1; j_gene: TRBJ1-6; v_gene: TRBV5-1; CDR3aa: CASSVDRGTHSPLHF; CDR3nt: TGCGCCAGCAGCGTGGACAGGGGAACTCATTCACCCCTCCACTTT
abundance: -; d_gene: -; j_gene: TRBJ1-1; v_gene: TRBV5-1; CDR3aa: CASRGKAEAFF; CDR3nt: TGCGCCAGCAGGGGAAAGGCGGAGGCTTTCTTT
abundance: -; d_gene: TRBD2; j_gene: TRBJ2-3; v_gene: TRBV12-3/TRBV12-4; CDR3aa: CASRSGASPGDTQYF; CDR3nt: TGTGCCAGCAGGAGCGGGGCATCACCCGGAGATACGCAGTATTTT
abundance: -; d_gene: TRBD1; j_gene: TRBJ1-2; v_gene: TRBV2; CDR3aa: CASSEALGQGAVYGYTF; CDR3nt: TGTGCCAGCAGTGAAGCGCTGGGACAGGGGGCCGTCTATGGCTACACCTTC
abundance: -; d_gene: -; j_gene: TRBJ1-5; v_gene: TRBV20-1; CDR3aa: CSADDRGVQPQHF; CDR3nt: TGCAGTGCTGACGACCGTGGGGTCCAGCCCCAGCATTTT
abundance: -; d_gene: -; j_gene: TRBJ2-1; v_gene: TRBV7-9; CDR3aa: CASSLDRVNVRFF; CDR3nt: TGTGCCAGCAGCCTCGACCGCGTGAATGTACGGTTCTTC